Below, one T cell receptor beta chain is given with its context. The sample holds a few counts of this clone. Its cognate antigen has yet to be identified. No qualities accompany the bases; no much larger clone lies one base away. The data belong to a study of cytomegalovirus exposure and HLA in healthy donors (dated by TCRdb to the late 2010s). Describing the broader study: According to an earlier analysis of a few hundred of the donors, some 180 million T cells yielded 90 million to 130 million unique TCR beta sequences and 250 to 350 Gb of sequence data. About 320 gigabases of sequencing data and 70 million to 100 million unique TCR sequences were included in an early release covering roughly 600 HLA-typed donors. Among the roughly 400 genotyped donors, approximately 77% belonged to the genetic ancestry cluster associated with self-reported Caucasian donors. The aim of the study was to test whether cataloging public T cell receptors could identify signatures of past pathogen exposure. The study profiled the T cell repertoires of about 640 subjects by immunosequencing and related them to cytomegalovirus serostatus. Along with the roughly 670-subject first cohort, a separate validation cohort of some 130 different subjects was used. The study combined high-throughput TCR immunosequencing, statistical association of individual TCRs with disease status, and machine learning to predict cytomegalovirus infection status. A later analysis re-analyzed previously published TCR beta repertoires from 600 to 850 donors and added high-resolution HLA genotyping to study TCR occurrence patterns. Rather than drawing on any new phenotypic data, the later analysis identified candidate immune exposures from TCR beta sequences and the way those sequences occurred across donors. In an earlier analysis of over 550 of the donors, high-throughput TCR beta sequencing was used to judge whether each TCR beta V gene segment behaved as functional or pseudogenic. Donor age, sex, ethnicity and CMV serostatus were collected together with the repertoire data. A later genetic analysis took genome-wide SNP genotypes for about 65% of the roughly 670 donors and used that subset as a discovery cohort. Every repertoire in the discovery cohort had been generated on one and the same sequencing platform. Class I and class II HLA loci were covered by the typing at four-digit resolution. Typing coverage differed by locus: A, B, C, DRB1 and DQB1 were typed in about 620-630 donors, DQA1 in 522, DPA1 in nearly 610, and DPB1 in just under 490. Several DR-DQ haplotypes were treated as single units for association and clustering because of strong linkage in the cohort. Among some 400 genotyped donors of the cohort, an average of around 250,000 unique TCR beta nucleotide sequences was sequenced per donor, of which roughly 18% were non-productive.

The method was the immunoSEQ multiplex PCR assay. For the multiplex PCR, a mixture combining 60 forward primers for TCR Vbeta segments and 13 reverse primers for TCR Jbeta segments was used. The CDR3 region of rearranged TCR beta genes was amplified from genomic DNA with a multiplex PCR assay. The Illumina HiSeq System was used to sequence the amplified TCR beta libraries as 87-base-pair reads. As for how the authors treated the data: Across the 670 or so repertoires, a later analysis counted tens of millions of unique TCR beta chains, around 11 million of which were shared by at least two donors. A nearest-neighbor algorithm error-corrected the raw reads and collapsed the reads into unique sequences, merging closely related sequences to remove PCR and sequencing errors. Alignment of CDR3 sequences to IMGT reference sequences was used to assign V, D and J gene segments. For a sequence to be retained, a match of at least six nucleotides was required to both a V gene segment and a J gene segment. Rearrangements were classified as productive when the CDR3 lacked stop codons and remained in frame with V and J, and all other rearrangements were classified as non-productive. CDR3 was defined by IMGT convention, running from the second conserved V-encoded cysteine to the conserved J-encoded phenylalanine. Sequences without an unambiguous match to a single V gene segment were excluded from the earlier analysis of almost 600 of the donors. In an earlier analysis of approximately 560 of the donors, a V segment was called functional when productive rearrangements were above 56.7%, and segregating when the standard deviation between donors exceeded 5%. A statistical classification framework was built to diagnose cytomegalovirus status from the catalog of TCR beta chain sequences. In a later analysis, V and J genes were assigned by comparing TCR nucleotide sequences against IMGT/GENE-DB human TR gene sequences. A later analysis assigned CDR3 sequences and most-parsimonious VDJ recombination scenarios with the TCRdist pipeline. In a later analysis, each TCR beta chain was defined by its CDR3 amino acid sequence together with its V-gene family, and reads without a unique V-gene family were excluded. In a later analysis, around 650 highly shared, low-generation-probability nucleotide sequences were removed to address suspected cross-contamination and a sequencing artifact. For each public chain, a later analysis derived a clonal expansion index from normalized ranks of inferred template counts within each repertoire. In a later analysis, generation probabilities were computed with a VDJ recombination model fitted to out-of-frame rearrangements, and the resulting probabilities were checked against IGoR. In a later analysis, hypergeometric tests were used to score TCR-TCR, TCR-HLA and TCR-CMV co-occurrence, with a repertoire-size bias correction applied to TCR pairs. A later analysis estimated false discovery rates by permuting HLA or CMV assignments 20 times. A later analysis grouped co-occurring TCRs with DBSCAN, adding TCRdist sequence similarity when clustering within HLA-allele-positive subsets. Repertoires with fewer than 30,000 or more than 120,000 public chains were left out of co-occurrence clustering, as were five repertoires with anomalous nucleotide sharing. TCRdb took this table from immuneACCESS and kept in-frame rearrangements with V and J called. Such tables lack part of the clones; where checked against another copy, unresolved V genes explain under half of the gap, and the rest is unexplained. D and trimming were read from the DNA, whereas the V and J calls and clone size are those reported in that table. The sample contains approximately 70,000 clones, 70% to 85% of them found a single time. The ten top clones hold roughly 10% of the sample.

The cohort was made up of roughly 670 healthy bone marrow donors. Cohort members were all nominally healthy when sampled, although unrecorded immune exposures were likely present. CMV serostatus was positive for approximately 300 and negative for about 50% of the roughly 700 cohort members, and was not recorded for this donor. A peripheral blood sample was collected from each donor, and TCR beta sequencing was performed on peripheral blood mononuclear cells. Genomic DNA was extracted from the blood cell samples with the Qiagen DNeasy Blood Extraction Kit. The investigation overall reported the following: A cluster of highly shared sequence variants was judged likely to represent a technical artifact of the sequencing pipeline. According to a later analysis, parvovirus B19, influenza, CMV and Epstein-Barr virus appeared linked to several top co-occurrence clusters. In both the original and validation cohorts, the classifier was reported to diagnose cytomegalovirus status with high specificity and sensitivity. The presence/absence analyses assumed that sequencing depth was roughly uniform across donors, and that assumption may not be true. Compared with the roughly 670-donor mean, donors in an Asian-associated ancestry cluster had fewer N-insertions in productive TCRs, according to a later genetic analysis. Across donors, most TCR sequences were observed very rarely, whereas some public TCRs were present in many individuals. Because counts were too low, roughly 18 rarely observed V segments, including chromosome 9 orphons, were left out of the earlier analysis of approximately 500 of the donors. Most CMV-associated TCR beta chains appeared to be HLA-restricted in a later analysis, and the HLA associations seemed to be driven largely by CMV exposure. CMV serostatus was the only immune exposure information available for the cohort. In a later analysis, some 17,000 TCR beta sequences were associated with specific HLA alleles at a false discovery rate of 0.05. Correlated functional status among segregating V segments might be attributable to linkage disequilibrium, but an unknown experimental factor could not be ruled out. Only TCR beta chains were sequenced in this cohort, and the absence of alpha or paired-chain data limited detectable features. An earlier analysis of 587 of the donors showed that most TCR beta V segments appeared in productive rearrangements either about 87% or about 30% of the time, which broadly matched IMGT annotations. A later genetic analysis associated a missense DCLRE1C variant with V-gene and J-gene trimming of TCR beta chains, and an independent cohort replicated the association. Compared with equally common non-associated chains, HLA-associated TCR beta chains in a later analysis were more clonally expanded and had lower generation probabilities. A further reported finding was that TCR beta sequences accurately predicted the HLA-A and HLA-B alleles for most subjects in the first cohort. In vitro tests confirmed that a few of the cytomegalovirus-associated TCR beta chains recognize cytomegalovirus antigens. In the study, 150 to 200 TCR beta chains were listed as associated with cytomegalovirus. HLA typing was unavailable for some donors at each locus, so association tests used only the typed subset. According to a later analysis, TCR association rates differed among HLA loci, with DRB1 alleles showing the most associated TCRs and HLA-C alleles showing the fewest. When HLA alleles, especially DR and DQ, strongly co-occurred, attributing TCR associations to individual alleles was difficult. According to the authors, the approach could potentially be generalized to other disease states and immunological phenotypes.

This sequence was found in a human donor in good health. The material sequenced was PBMCs.

In nucleotides, the sequence is TGTGCCTGGAGTTCTACAGGGGATCGGGGTGGCTACACCTTC. It encodes CAWSSTGDRGGYTF. The rearranged chain carries TRBV30 and TRBJ1-2, and 7 junction bases match TRBD1. Including cysteine and phenylalanine, the CDR3 has 14 amino acids. Only the CDR3 portion is preserved as DNA: 42 bases, with reading frame beginning at the first base. The germline V gene encodes CDR1 GTSNPN and CDR2 SVGIG (reference sequence). The germline V end is reduced by 2 bases and the J end by 7 bases; junction bases left unmatched: 10.